The sequence of this TCR beta chain was determined in a study of cytomegalovirus exposure and HLA in healthy donors. Study at large: Most donors, 70% to 85% of more than 300 genotyped, fell in the Caucasian-associated ancestry cluster.

Whole-study results and caveats: The study carried out a later analysis of TCR beta sequences. It associated around 17,000 of them with specific HLA alleles at a false discovery rate of 0.05. Both high specificity and high sensitivity reportedly marked the classifier's diagnosis of cytomegalovirus status. Most TCR sequences were seen very rarely across donors, but some public TCRs occurred in many.

PCR primers comprised 60 Vbeta and 13 Jbeta primers. Only in-frame clones appear in the TCRdb table, and some are missing; sequencing was by immunoSEQ multiplex PCR. The sample includes approximately 69,000 clones, 76% of them seen just once. With 6 bases clipped from V and 0 bases from J, the junction kept 8 bases outside the gene matches. This CDR3 comprises 19 residues. Germline CDR1 reads SGHRS; CDR2 reads YFSETQ. On this clone: Its antigen is still unknown.

The sample taken for sequencing was PBMCs. This rearrangement joins TRBV5-1 to TRBJ2-2, with 16 nucleotides matching TRBD2. This clonotype was sampled from a man aged 18 to 35 in good health and CMV-seronegative. The CDR3 DNA is TGCGCCAGCACCTCTCGAGGGACTAGCGGGGGGGCGAACACCGGGGAGCTGTTTTTT. Translation gives CASTSRGTSGGANTGELFF.